This T cell receptor (beta chain) comes out of a study of CD8+ T cells in alopecia areata. Background on the study: At a dose of 5 to 10 mg twice daily, oral tofacitinib was given to treated patients.

Treatment here: oral pan-JAK inhibitor, 5-10 mg twice daily. PBMCs provided sorted CD4+ and CD8+ T cells. Concerning this clone itself: The antigen remains unidentified.

RNA, once extracted, was reverse transcribed into cDNA for use as the sequencing template. Profiled with immunoSEQ multiplex PCR; TCRdb holds only in-frame clones, not every one. Of about 140,000 clones listed, around four fifths were seen once; the top ten hold 20% to 25%. Study conclusions and caveats: During tofacitinib treatment, many expanded lesional clones remained in scalp and blood.

The material sequenced was CD8+ T cells sorted from blood, taken at week 4, from a patient treated with tofacitinib. The sequence was obtained from a human donor with alopecia areata.

In DNA, the CDR3 is TGTGCCAGCAGCCCCCTCAGTGGGAGGTCTGGGGCCAACGTCCTGACTTTC. Translated, it gives CASSPLSGRSGANVLTF. The chain joins TRBV7-9 to TRBJ2-6; a weak D match, TRBD2 (6 bases). The ends were cut back, 5 bases at V and 1 base at J, with 15 bases in the middle. In germline, CDR1 is SEHNR, CDR2 FQNEAQ (reference sequence). This CDR3 is 17 amino acids long.